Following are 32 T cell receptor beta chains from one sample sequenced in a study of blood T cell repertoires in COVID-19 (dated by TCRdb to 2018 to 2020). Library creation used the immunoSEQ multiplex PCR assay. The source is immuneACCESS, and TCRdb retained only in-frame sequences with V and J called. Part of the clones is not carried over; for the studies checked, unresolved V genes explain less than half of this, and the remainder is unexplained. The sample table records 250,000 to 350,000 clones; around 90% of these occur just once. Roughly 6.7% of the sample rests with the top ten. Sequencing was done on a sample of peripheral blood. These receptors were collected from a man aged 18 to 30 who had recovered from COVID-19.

Here the CDR3 reads CAIWGAGADTEAFF. Here the CDR3 DNA reads TGTGCCATCTGGGGTGCAGGGGCGGACACTGAAGCTTTCTTT. The rearrangement joins TRBV10-3 to TRBJ1-1; D perhaps matches TRBD1 (6 bases). The germline V and J ends were trimmed by 8 bases and 3 bases, with 16 bases remaining between them. The germline V gene has CDR1 ENHRY and CDR2 SYGVKD. This CDR3 is built from 14 residues.

The CDR3 is CASSPPSLPWEKLFF. The CDR3 DNA follows: TGTGCCAGCTCACCACCGTCACTTCCGTGGGAAAAACTGTTTTTT. V is TRBV18 and J is TRBJ1-4; D ambiguous. This CDR3 has 15 residues. The germline V gene has CDR1 KGHSH and CDR2 LQKENI. The V end lost 0 bases, the J end lost 8 bases, and 13 bases lay between the germline ends.

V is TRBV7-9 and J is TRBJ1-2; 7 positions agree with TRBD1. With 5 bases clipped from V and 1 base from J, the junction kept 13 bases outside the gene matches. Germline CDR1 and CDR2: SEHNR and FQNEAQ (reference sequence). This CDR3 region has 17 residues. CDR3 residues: CASSPATWTGDNYGYTF. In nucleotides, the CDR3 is TGTGCCAGCAGCCCGGCGACTTGGACAGGTGATAACTATGGCTACACCTTC. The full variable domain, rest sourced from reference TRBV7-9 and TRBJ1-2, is DTGVSQNPRHKITKRGQNVTFRCDPISEHNRLYWYRQTLGQGPEFLTYFQNEAQLEKSRLLSDRFSAERPKGSFSTLEIQRTEQGDSAMYLCASSPATWTGDNYGYTFGSGTRLTVV.

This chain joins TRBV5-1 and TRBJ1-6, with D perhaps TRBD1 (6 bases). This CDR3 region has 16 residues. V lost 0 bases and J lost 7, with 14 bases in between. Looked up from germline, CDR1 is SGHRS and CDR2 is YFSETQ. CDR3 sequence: CASSLEPGDSNSPLHF. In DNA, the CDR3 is TGCGCCAGCAGCTTGGAACCAGGGGATTCAAATTCACCCCTCCACTTT.

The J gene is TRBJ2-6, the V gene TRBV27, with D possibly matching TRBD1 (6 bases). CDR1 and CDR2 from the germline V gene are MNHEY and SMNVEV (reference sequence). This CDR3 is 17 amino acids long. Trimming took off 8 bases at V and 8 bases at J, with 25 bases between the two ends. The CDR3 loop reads CASGAAILTGVPNVLTF. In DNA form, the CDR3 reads TGTGCCAGCGGCGCAGCGATCTTGACAGGTGTTCCCAACGTCCTGACTTTC.

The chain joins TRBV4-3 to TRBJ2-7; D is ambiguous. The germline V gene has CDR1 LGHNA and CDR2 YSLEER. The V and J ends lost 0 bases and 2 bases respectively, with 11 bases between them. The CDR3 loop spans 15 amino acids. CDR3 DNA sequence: TGCGCCAGCAGCCAAGATCCTCGGCGGACCTACGAGCAGTACTTC. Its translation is CASSQDPRRTYEQYF.

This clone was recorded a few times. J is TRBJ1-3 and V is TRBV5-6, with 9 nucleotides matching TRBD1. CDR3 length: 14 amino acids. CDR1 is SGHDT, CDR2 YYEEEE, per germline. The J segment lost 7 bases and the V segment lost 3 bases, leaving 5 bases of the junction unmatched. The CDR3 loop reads CASSWGTGMNTIYF. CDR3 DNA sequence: TGTGCCAGCAGCTGGGGGACAGGGATGAACACCATATATTTT.

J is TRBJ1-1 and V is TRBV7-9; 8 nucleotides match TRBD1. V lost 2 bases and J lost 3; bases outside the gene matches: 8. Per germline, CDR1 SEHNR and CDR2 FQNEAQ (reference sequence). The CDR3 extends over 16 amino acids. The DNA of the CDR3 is TGTGCCAGCAGCTTACAGGGGGCGGCGGCCGACACTGAAGCTTTCTTT. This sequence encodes CASSLQGAAADTEAFF.

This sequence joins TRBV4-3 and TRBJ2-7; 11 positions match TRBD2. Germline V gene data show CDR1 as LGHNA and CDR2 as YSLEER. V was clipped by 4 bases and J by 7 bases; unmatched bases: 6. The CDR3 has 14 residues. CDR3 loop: CASSRVLAGEEQYF. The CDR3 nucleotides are TGCGCCAGCAGCCGCGTACTAGCGGGGGAAGAGCAGTACTTC.

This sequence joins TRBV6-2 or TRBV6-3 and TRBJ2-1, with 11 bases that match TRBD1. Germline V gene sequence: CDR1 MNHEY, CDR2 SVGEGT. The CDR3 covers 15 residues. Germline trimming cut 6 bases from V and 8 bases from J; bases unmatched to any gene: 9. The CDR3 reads CASSPGQGGSYEQFF. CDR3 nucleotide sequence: TGTGCCAGCAGCCCGGGACAGGGGGGTAGTTATGAGCAGTTCTTC.

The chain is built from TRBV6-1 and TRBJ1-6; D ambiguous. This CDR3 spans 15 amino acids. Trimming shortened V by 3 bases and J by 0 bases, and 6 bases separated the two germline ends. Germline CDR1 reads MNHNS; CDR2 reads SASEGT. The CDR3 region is CASSDLSSYNSPLHF. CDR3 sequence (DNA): TGTGCCAGCAGTGACCTCAGCTCCTATAATTCACCCCTCCACTTT.

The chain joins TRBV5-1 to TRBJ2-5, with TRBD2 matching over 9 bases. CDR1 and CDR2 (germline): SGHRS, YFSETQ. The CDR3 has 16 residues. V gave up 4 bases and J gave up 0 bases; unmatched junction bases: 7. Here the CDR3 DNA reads TGCGCCAGCAGCCCCGATCTAGCGGGGCACCAAGAGACCCAGTACTTC. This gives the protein CASSPDLAGHQETQYF.

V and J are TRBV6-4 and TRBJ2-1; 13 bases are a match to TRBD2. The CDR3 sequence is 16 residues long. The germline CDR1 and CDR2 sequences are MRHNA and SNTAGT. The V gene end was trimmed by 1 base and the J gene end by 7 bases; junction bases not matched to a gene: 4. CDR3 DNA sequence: TGTGCCAGCAGTGACTTCCCGACTAGCGGGAGGAATGAGCAGTTCTTC. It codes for CASSDFPTSGRNEQFF.

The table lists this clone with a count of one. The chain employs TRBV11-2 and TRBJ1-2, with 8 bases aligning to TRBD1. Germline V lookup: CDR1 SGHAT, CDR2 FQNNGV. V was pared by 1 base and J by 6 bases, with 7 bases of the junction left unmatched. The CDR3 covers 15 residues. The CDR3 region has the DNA TGTGCCAGCAGCTTAGGTTCAGGGGGCTGGAATGGCTACACCTTC. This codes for CASSLGSGGWNGYTF.

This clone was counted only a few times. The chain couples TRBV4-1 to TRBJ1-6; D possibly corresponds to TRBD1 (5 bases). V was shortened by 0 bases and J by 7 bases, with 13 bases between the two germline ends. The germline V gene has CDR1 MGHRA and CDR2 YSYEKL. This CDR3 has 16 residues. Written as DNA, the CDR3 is TGCGCCAGCAGCCAAGATCTTCCAGGGCGCAATTCACCCCTCCACTTT. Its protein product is CASSQDLPGRNSPLHF.

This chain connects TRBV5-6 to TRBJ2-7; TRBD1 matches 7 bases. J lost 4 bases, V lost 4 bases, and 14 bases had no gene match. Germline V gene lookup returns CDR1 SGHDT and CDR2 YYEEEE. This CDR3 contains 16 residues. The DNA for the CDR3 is TGTGCCAGCAGCCATGGTATTTGGGCAGGGGGTTACGAGCAGTACTTC. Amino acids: CASSHGIWAGGYEQYF.

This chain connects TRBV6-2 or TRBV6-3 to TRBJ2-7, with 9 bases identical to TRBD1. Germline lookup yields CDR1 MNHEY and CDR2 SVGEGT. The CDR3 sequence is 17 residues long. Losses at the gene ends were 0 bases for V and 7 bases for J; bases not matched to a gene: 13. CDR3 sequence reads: CASSYSKIGTGNWEQYF. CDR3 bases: TGTGCCAGCAGTTACTCGAAGATCGGGACAGGGAATTGGGAGCAGTACTTC.

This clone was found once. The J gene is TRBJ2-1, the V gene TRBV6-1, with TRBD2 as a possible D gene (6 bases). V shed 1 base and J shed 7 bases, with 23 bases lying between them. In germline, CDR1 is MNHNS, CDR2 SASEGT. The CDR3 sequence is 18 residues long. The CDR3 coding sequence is TGTGCCAGCAGTGAAGGCCCCTCGGGAGTAGGGGACTGGAATGAGCAGTTCTTC. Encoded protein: CASSEGPSGVGDWNEQFF.

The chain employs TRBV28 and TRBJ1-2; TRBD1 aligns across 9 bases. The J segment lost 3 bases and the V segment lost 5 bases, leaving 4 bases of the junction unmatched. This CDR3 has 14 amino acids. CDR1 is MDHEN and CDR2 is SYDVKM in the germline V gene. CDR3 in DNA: TGTGCCAGCAGTGCAAGGACAGGGGACTATGGCTACACCTTC. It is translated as CASSARTGDYGYTF.

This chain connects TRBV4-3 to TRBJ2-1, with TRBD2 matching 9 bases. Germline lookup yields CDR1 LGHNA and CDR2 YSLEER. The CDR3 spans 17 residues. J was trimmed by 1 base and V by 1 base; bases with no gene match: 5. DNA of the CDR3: TGCGCCAGCAGCCAAGGTGCAACTAGCGGGTCCTACAATGAGCAGTTCTTC. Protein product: CASSQGATSGSYNEQFF.

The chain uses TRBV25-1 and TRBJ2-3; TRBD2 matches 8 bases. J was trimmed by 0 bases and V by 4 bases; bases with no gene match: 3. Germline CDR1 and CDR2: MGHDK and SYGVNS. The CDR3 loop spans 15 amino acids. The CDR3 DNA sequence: TGTGCCAGCAGTGCGGCGGGGGGCAGCACAGATACGCAGTATTTT. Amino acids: CASSAAGGSTDTQYF. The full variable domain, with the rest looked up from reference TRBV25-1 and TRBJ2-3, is EADIYQTPRYLVIGTGKKITLECSQTMGHDKMYWYQQDPGMELHLIHYSYGVNSTEKGDLSSESTVSRIRTEHFPLTLESARPSHTSQYLCASSAAGGSTDTQYFGPGTRLTVL.

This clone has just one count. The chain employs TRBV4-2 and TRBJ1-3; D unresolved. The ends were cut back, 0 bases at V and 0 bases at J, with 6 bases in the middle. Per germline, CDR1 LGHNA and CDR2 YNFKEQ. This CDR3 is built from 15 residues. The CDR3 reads CASSQDQSSGNTIYF. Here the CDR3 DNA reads TGTGCCAGCAGCCAAGATCAATCCTCTGGAAACACCATATATTTT.

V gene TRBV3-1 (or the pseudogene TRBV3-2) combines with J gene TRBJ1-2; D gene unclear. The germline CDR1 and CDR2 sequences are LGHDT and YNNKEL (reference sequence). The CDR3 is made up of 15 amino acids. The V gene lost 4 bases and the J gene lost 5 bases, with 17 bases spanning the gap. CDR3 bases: TGTGCCAGCAGCCGCCTCTCTCGCCGGGAATATGGCTACACCTTC. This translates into CASSRLSRREYGYTF.

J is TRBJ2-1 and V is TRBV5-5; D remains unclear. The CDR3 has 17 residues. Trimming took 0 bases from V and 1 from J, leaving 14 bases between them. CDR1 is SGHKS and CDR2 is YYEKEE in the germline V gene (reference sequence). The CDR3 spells CASSLVRARLSYNEQFF. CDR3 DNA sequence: TGTGCCAGCAGCTTGGTGCGAGCCAGGTTGTCCTACAATGAGCAGTTCTTC. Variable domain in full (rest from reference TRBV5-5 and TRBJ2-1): DAGVTQSPTHLIKTRGQQVTLRCSPISGHKSVSWYQQVLGQGPQFIFQYYEKEERGRGNFPDRFSARQFPNYSSELNVNALLLGDSALYLCASSLVRARLSYNEQFFGPGTRLTVL.

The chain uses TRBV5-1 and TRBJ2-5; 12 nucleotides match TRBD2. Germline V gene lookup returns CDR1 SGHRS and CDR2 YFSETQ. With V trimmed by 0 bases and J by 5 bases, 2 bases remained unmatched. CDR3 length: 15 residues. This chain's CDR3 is CASSLAGTSGETQYF. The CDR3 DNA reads TGCGCCAGCAGCTTGGCCGGGACTAGCGGGGAGACCCAGTACTTC.

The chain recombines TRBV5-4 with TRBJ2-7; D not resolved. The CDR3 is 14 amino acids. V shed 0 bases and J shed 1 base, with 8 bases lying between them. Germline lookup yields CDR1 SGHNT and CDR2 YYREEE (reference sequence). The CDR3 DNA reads TGTGCCAGCAGCTTGGGTTACAGTTCCTACGAGCAGTACTTC. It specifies CASSLGYSSYEQYF.

Written as DNA, the CDR3 is TGTGCCAGCAGACAGGGGTACCAAGAGACCCAGTACTTC. Protein sequence: CASRQGYQETQYF. The rearrangement links TRBV7-9 to TRBJ2-5, with TRBD1 matching over 7 bases. The V segment lost 6 bases and the J segment 0 bases; nucleotides outside the gene matches: 1. The CDR3 runs 13 residues. Germline V gene lookup returns CDR1 SEHNR and CDR2 FQNEAQ (reference sequence).

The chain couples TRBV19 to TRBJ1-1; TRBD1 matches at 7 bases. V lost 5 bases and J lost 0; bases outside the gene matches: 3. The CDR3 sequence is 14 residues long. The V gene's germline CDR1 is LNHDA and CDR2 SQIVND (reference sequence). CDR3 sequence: CASSAQGMNTEAFF. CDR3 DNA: TGTGCCAGTAGTGCACAGGGGATGAACACTGAAGCTTTCTTT.

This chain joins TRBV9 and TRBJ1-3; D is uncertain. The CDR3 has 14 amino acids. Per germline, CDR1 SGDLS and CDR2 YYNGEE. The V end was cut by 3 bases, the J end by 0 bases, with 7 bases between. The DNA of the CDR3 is TGTGCCAGCAGCGCACAGAGCTCTGGAAACACCATATATTTT. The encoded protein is CASSAQSSGNTIYF.

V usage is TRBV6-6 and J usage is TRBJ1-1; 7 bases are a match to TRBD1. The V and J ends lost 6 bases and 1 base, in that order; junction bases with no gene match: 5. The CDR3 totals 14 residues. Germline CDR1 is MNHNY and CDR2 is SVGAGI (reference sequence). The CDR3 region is CASSYGQANTEAFF. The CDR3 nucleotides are TGTGCCAGCAGCTACGGACAGGCGAACACTGAAGCTTTCTTT.

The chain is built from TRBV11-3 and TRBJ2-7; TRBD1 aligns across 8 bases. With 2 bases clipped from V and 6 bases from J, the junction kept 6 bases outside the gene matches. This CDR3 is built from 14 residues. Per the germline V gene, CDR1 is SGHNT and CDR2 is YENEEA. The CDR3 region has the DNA TGTGCCAGCAGCTTAAATCAGGGGGCTACCGAGCAGTACTTC. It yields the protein CASSLNQGATEQYF.

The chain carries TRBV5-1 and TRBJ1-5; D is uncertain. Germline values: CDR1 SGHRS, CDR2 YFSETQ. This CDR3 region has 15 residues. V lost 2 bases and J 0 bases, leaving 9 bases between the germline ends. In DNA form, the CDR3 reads TGCGCCAGCAGCTTTACATGGTCTAGCAATCAGCCCCAGCATTTT. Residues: CASSFTWSSNQPQHF.